Presented here are 10 T cell receptor beta chains from one specimen sequenced in a study of T cell responses to AZD1222 COVID-19 vaccine. Method: immunoSEQ multiplex PCR; TCRdb's copy keeps in-frame clones and lacks some. The repertoire holds under 100,000 clones, about 87% seen once, with around 17% in the top ten. Sequenced material: peripheral blood, taken on day 0 of AZD1222 vaccination. These receptors were collected from an adult in good health.

This clone was counted a few times. This chain joins TRBV6-5 and TRBJ1-1; weak D call: TRBD1 (5 bases). V gave up 2 bases and J gave up 5 bases, with 9 bases separating them. In germline, CDR1 is MNHEY, CDR2 SVGAGI. This CDR3 is 13 amino acids long. The CDR3 protein is CASSYLGETEAFF. CDR3 nucleotides: TGTGCCAGCAGTTACCTGGGGGAGACTGAAGCTTTCTTT.

This clone was observed a single time. The gene calls are TRBV19 and TRBJ1-5; TRBD1 matches 8 bases. CDR1 and CDR2 from the germline V gene are LNHDA and SQIVND (reference sequence). There are 13 residues in the CDR3. V lost 8 bases and J lost 1; bases outside the gene matches: 1. In DNA form, the CDR3 reads TGTGCCAGTGGACAGGGAAGCAATCAGCCCCAGCATTTT. It is translated as CASGQGSNQPQHF.

The J gene is TRBJ1-5, the V gene TRBV6-2 or TRBV6-3; D remains ambiguous. V lost 2 bases, J lost 1 base, and 6 bases lay in between. This CDR3 is 14 amino acids long. Germline lookup yields CDR1 MNHEY and CDR2 SVGEGT. The CDR3 loop reads CASSYLDSNQPQHF. CDR3 coding DNA: TGTGCCAGCAGTTACCTAGACAGCAATCAGCCCCAGCATTTT.

The chain employs TRBV2 and TRBJ1-5; D not resolved. The CDR3 loop spans 15 amino acids. Trimming cost V 3 bases and J 9 bases, with 18 bases left between them. Looked up from germline, CDR1 is SNHLY and CDR2 is FYNNEI. This CDR3 reads CASSDSKGPMWPQHF. CDR3 sequence (DNA): TGTGCCAGCAGTGATTCGAAGGGCCCGATGTGGCCCCAGCATTTT.

This chain uses TRBV30 with TRBJ1-5, with D maybe TRBD1 (6 bases). V was shortened by 0 bases and J by 4 bases, with 7 bases between the two germline ends. CDR3 length: 13 residues. Per germline, CDR1 GTSNPN and CDR2 SVGIG (reference sequence). For the CDR3, the DNA is TGTGCCTGGAGTGTCAGGGGTAATCAGCCCCAGCATTTT. It translates to CAWSVRGNQPQHF.

CDR3 sequence reads: CASSLVGGRASYEQYF. The CDR3 coding sequence is TGCGCCAGCAGCTTGGTGGGCGGGAGGGCCTCCTACGAGCAGTACTTC. This chain uses TRBV5-1 with TRBJ2-7; 9 positions match TRBD2. The V gene's germline CDR1 is SGHRS and CDR2 YFSETQ. V lost 0 bases to trimming and J lost 0 bases; unmatched junction nucleotides: 4. The length of the CDR3 is 16 residues.

The V and J genes are TRBV11-2 and TRBJ2-2; 9 bases are a match to TRBD2. The CDR3 has 15 amino acids. After removal of 6 bases from V and 10 bases from J, the junction contained 12 bases not matched to a gene. Germline CDR1 and CDR2: SGHAT and FQNNGV. CDR3 amino acids: CASRFLAGALVELFF. CDR3 nucleotide sequence: TGTGCCAGCAGATTTTTAGCGGGAGCGCTTGTGGAGCTGTTTTTT.

The chain links TRBV5-1 to TRBJ2-5; D is uncertain. V lost 2 bases and J lost 0, with 8 bases in between. Germline loops: CDR1 SGHRS, CDR2 YFSETQ. This CDR3 spans 14 amino acids. This chain's CDR3 is CASSFRPDQETQYF. The CDR3, as DNA: TGCGCCAGCAGCTTTCGGCCGGACCAAGAGACCCAGTACTTC.

V is TRBV7-9 and J is TRBJ2-7, with 7 bases that match TRBD1. CDR3 length: 12 residues. From germline, CDR1 is SEHNR and CDR2 FQNEAQ (reference sequence). V dropped 5 bases and J dropped 6; count of bases not matched to a gene: 4. The CDR3 loop is CASSTNRGEQYF. The CDR3 bases are TGTGCCAGCAGCACAAACAGGGGCGAGCAGTACTTC.

The chain joins TRBV29-1 to TRBJ1-4; D possibly corresponds to TRBD1 (6 bases). Trimming pared 4 bases from V and 7 bases from J, leaving 16 bases between. Germline V CDR1 and CDR2: SQVTM, ANQGSEA. The CDR3 loop spans 14 amino acids. The CDR3 DNA is TGCAGCGTTGGAAAAGGCAGGGGTGGTGAAAAACTGTTTTTT. Its translation is CSVGKGRGGEKLFF.